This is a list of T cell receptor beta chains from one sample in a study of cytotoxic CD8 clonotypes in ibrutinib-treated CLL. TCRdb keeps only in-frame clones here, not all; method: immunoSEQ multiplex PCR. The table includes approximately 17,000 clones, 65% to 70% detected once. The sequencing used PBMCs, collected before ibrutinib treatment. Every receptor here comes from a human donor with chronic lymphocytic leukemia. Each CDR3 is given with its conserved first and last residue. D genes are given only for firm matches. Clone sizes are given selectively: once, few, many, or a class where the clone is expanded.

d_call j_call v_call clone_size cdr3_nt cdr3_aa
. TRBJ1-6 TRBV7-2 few TGTGCCAGCAGCTTAATCCGAGACGGTAATTCACCCCTCCACTTT CASSLIRDGNSPLHF
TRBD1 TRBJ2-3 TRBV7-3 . TGTGCCAGCAGCTGGACAGGGGGCGTGGGCACAGATACGCAGTATTTT CASSWTGGVGTDTQYF
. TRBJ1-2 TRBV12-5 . TGTGCTAGTGGCCCGAGACAATTACACGGCTACACCTTC CASGPRQLHGYTF
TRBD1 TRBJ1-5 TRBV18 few TGTGCCAGCTCGCTGCAGGGGGGTTTTCAGCCCCAGCATTTT CASSLQGGFQPQHF
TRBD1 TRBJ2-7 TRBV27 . TGTGCCAGCAGTTTTCAGACAGGGGGCTCCTACGAGCAGTACTTC CASSFQTGGSYEQYF
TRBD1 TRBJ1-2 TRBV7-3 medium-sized TGTGCCAGCAGCGAAGGGGGCAGCTATGGCTACACCTTC CASSEGGSYGYTF
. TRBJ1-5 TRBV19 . TGTGCCAGTAGCGTTAATAGCAATCAGCCCCAGCATTTT CASSVNSNQPQHF
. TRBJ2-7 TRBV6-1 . TGTGCCAGCAGTCCGACAGGATTTTCCTCCTACGAGCAGTACTTC CASSPTGFSSYEQYF
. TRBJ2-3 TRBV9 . TGTGCCAGCAGCCCACGGGGGCGCGAGTTTAGAGATACGCAGTATTTT CASSPRGREFRDTQYF
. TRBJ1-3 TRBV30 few TGTGCCTGGAGTCCCTACGGAGCCAGAGGTTTTGGAAACACCATATATTTT CAWSPYGARGFGNTIYF
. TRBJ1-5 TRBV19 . TGTGCCAGTAATGACGGTCTACAGCCCCAGCATTTT CASNDGLQPQHF
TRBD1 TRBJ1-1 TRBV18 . TGTGCCAGCTCACCGAGGGACAGGGGAGTTGAAGCTTTCTTT CASSPRDRGVEAFF
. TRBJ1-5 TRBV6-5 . TGTGCCAGCAGCACCACTACTACGGGCAATCAGCCCCAGCATTTT CASSTTTTGNQPQHF
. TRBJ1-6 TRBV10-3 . TGTGCCATCACAAACGCTCCGGATAATTCACCCCTCCACTTT CAITNAPDNSPLHF
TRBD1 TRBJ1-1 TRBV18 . TGTGCCAGCTCACCGGACAGGCCCATGAACACTGAAGCTTTCTTT CASSPDRPMNTEAFF
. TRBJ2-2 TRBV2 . TGTGCCAGCAGCGTAACAGGGATTGGGAGCACCGGGGAGCTGTTTTTT CASSVTGIGSTGELFF
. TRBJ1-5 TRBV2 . TGTGCCAGCAGTCCGCCGGGACGAGCCGGCAGACAGCCCCAGCATTTT CASSPPGRAGRQPQHF
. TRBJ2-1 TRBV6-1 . TGTGCCAGCAGTGACTGGACGGGGGGCGACTCCTACAATGAGCAGTTCTTC CASSDWTGGDSYNEQFF
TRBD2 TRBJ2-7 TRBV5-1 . TGCGCCAGCAGCTTGGAAGTAGCGGGGAACGAGCAGTACTTC CASSLEVAGNEQYF
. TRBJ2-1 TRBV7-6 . TGTGCCAGCAGCTTAGACGGCAATGAGCAGTTCTTC CASSLDGNEQFF
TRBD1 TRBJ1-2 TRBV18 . TGTGCCAGCTCACCCCCGACCGGGACAGGGTATGGCTACACCTTC CASSPPTGTGYGYTF
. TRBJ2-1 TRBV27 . TGTGCCAGCACCCGGGGGCCGCCGAATGAGCAGTTCTTC CASTRGPPNEQFF
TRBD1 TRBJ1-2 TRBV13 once TGTGCCAGCAGCTTATTCGGTGACAGGGGATCCAACTATGGCTACACCTTC CASSLFGDRGSNYGYTF
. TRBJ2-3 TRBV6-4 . TGTGCCAGCAGTGATCGAGAGGGCGGGGGCACAGATACGCAGTATTTT CASSDREGGGTDTQYF
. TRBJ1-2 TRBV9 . TGTGCCAGCAGTGGGGCAAATGAAAACTATGGCTACACCTTC CASSGANENYGYTF
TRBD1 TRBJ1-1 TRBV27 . TGTGCCAGCAGAAAACAGGGGGCGGTAAACACTGAAGCTTTCTTT CASRKQGAVNTEAFF
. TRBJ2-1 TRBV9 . TGTGCCAGCAGCGTAAGCAGTGAGCAGTTCTTC CASSVSSEQFF
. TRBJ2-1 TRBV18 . TGTGCCAGCTCACCTCAGAAAGGCAGGGGCGGCCTAGATTCCTACAATGAGCAGTTCTTC CASSPQKGRGGLDSYNEQFF
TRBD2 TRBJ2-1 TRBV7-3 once TGTGCCAGCAGCCTTTCTAGCGGGGGGAACAATGAGCAGTTCTTC CASSLSSGGNNEQFF
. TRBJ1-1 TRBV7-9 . TGTGCCAGCAGCTTACGCGAGGGGGGAACTGAAGCTTTCTTT CASSLREGGTEAFF
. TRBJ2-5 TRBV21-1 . TGTGCCAGCAGCCTAACGATAGCGGGGGGGCGGGAGACCCAGTACTTC CASSLTIAGGRETQYF
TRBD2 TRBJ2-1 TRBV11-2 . TGTGCCAGCAGGGTCGGCGGACTAGCGGGGGGAAATGAGCAGTTCTTC CASRVGGLAGGNEQFF
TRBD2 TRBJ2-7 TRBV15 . TGTGCCACCAGCAGTGGGAGGGGTCCCTACGAGCAGTACTTC CATSSGRGPYEQYF
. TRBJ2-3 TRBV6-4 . TGTGCCAGCAGCCTATCAGGGACGAGCACAGATACGCAGTATTTT CASSLSGTSTDTQYF
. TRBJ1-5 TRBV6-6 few TGTGCCAGCAGTTCCACGGGGGCAGGCAATCAGCCCCAGCATTTT CASSSTGAGNQPQHF
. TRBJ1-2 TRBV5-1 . TGCGCCAGCAGCTTGGCCGGGGGGATTGGCTACACCTTC CASSLAGGIGYTF
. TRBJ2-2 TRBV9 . TGTGCCAGCAGCGTAGGAGCGATGGAGACCGGGGAGCTGTTTTTT CASSVGAMETGELFF
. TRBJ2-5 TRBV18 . TGTGCCAGCTCCATTGGGCTAGAAGAAGAGACCCAGTACTTC CASSIGLEEETQYF
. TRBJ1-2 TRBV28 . TGTGCCAGCAGTTTAAGGTGGGGGGGCTATGGCTACACCTTC CASSLRWGGYGYTF
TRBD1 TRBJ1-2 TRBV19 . TGTGCCAGTAGTACGTCATCACAGGGGTTTTCGTATGGCTACACCTTC CASSTSSQGFSYGYTF
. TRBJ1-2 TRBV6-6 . TGTGCCAGCAGTGACTCTGTACGCTATGGCTACACCTTC CASSDSVRYGYTF
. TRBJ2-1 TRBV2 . TGTGCCAGCAACATACGCGATGAGCAGTTCTTC CASNIRDEQFF
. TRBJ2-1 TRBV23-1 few TGCGCCAGCAGTTTGTCATTTGTTTGCAGGAAGAATGAGCAGTTCTTC CASSLSFVCRKNEQFF
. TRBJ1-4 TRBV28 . TGTGCCAGCAGTTCAACACCCCACCCGAATGAAAAACTGTTTTTT CASSSTPHPNEKLFF
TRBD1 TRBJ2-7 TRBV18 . TGTGCCAGCTCACTCGGACAGGGGGGAAAGTACTTC CASSLGQGGKYF
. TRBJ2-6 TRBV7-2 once TGTGCCAGCAGCTTTAGGTTCCAATTATCTGGGGCCAACGTCCTGACTTTC CASSFRFQLSGANVLTF
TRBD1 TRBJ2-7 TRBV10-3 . TGTGCCATCGGGACAGGGACCTACGAGCAGTACTTC CAIGTGTYEQYF
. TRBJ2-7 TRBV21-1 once TGTGCCAGCAGCAAAGGCTTCGAGACAGGTATAACGCGGAGCTACGAGCAGTACTTC CASSKGFETGITRSYEQYF
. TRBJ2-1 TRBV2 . TGTGCCAGCAGGAATTACGGGGGTTACAATGAGCAGTTCTTC CASRNYGGYNEQFF
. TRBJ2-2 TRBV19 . TGTGCCAGTAGTATAAGACAGGGCCGCGGGGACACCGGGGAGCTGTTTTTT CASSIRQGRGDTGELFF
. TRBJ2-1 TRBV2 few TGTGCCAGCACCCCAAGTCGGGGGTCCTACAATGAGCAGTTCTTC CASTPSRGSYNEQFF
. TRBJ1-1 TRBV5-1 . TGCGCCAGCAGCTTGGTGTCGAACACTGAAGCTTTCTTT CASSLVSNTEAFF
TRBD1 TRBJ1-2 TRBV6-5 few TGTGCCAGCAGTTATGGGACAGGGAACTATGGCTACACCTTC CASSYGTGNYGYTF
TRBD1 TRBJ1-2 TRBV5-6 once TGTGCCAGCAGGGGTGGACAGGGGGCGCTTTCTTGGGGCTACACCTTC CASRGGQGALSWGYTF
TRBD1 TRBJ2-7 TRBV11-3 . TGTGCCAGCAGCTTAGGACAGGGAAAGTACTTC CASSLGQGKYF
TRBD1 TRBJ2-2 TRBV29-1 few TGCAGCGTAAAAGGGGGCTCTAACATCATGGGGGAGCTGTTTTTT CSVKGGSNIMGELFF
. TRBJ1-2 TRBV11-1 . TGTGCCAGCAGCTTATCAGGACTTTATGGCTACACCTTC CASSLSGLYGYTF
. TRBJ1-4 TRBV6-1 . TGTGCCAGCAGTGAAGGCCTCGAAAAACTGTTTTTT CASSEGLEKLFF
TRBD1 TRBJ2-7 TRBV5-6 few TGTGCCAGCAGCCACGGGACAGGGGGCTTATACGAGCAGTACTTC CASSHGTGGLYEQYF
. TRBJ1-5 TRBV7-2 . TGTGCCAGCAGCTCAAACGGACAAAGCAATCAGCCCCAGCATTTT CASSSNGQSNQPQHF